This TCR beta chain was found in a study of pediatric ulcerative colitis. Profiling relied on immunoSEQ multiplex PCR, and the TCRdb table lists in-frame clones only, not all of them. Here the sample spans roughly 54,000 clones, over 80% being singletons. Trimming stripped 0 bases from V and 4 bases from J, with 9 bases between. CDR1 is SQVTM, CDR2 ANQGSEA, per germline. This CDR3 comprises 13 residues. The source material was blood. The clonotype originates from a boy aged 10-17 years who was a control in a study of pediatric ulcerative colitis. The chain uses TRBV29-1 and TRBJ1-1; D unclear. CDR3 residues: CSVEEADGTEAFF. The CDR3, as DNA: TGCAGCGTTGAAGAAGCTGACGGCACTGAAGCTTTCTTT.